This TCR beta chain was observed in a study of blood T cell repertoires in COVID-19. Turning to the study itself: Samples representing acute and convalescent COVID-19 were sourced from the United States, Italy and Spain. PBMCs, B-cell-depleted T cells, or T cells were the source of the cDNA or gDNA that made up the material.

As originally analysed: The authors estimated nucleated cell counts from reference gene primer amplification. Using immunoSEQ multiplex PCR, the repertoire was profiled, and TCRdb retains in-frame clones only, with some absent. The DNA gave D and trimming, while V, J and clone size come from that table. The data hold around 620,000 clones, with approximately 90% observed a single time. CDR1 is SEHNR and CDR2 is FQNEAQ in the germline V gene (reference sequence). The CDR3 extends over 14 amino acids. Trimming stripped 3 bases from V and 4 bases from J, with 12 bases between. The clonotype comes from a woman between 18 and 30 years old with acute or convalescent COVID-19. The specimen was peripheral blood. The chain carries TRBV7-9 and TRBJ1-1; D might be TRBD1 (6 bases). CDR3 bases: TGTGCCAGCAGCTTCCGTCAGGGGTCCACTGAAGCTTTCTTT. Protein sequence: CASSFRQGSTEAFF.